A selection of T cell receptor beta chains follows, all from one sample in a study of T cell changes during pregnancy in multiple sclerosis. Sequencing used immunoSEQ multiplex PCR; TCRdb keeps in-frame clones, though not all of them. The table has 85,000 to 90,000 clones, less than 95% seen once. Material: peripheral blood, obtained in the first trimester of pregnancy. These receptors came from a female donor in good health, enrolled as a control in a pregnancy study. Both conserved end residues are trimmed from each CDR3.

cdr3_aa,v_call,j_call
ASSPGGSLEGANVLT,TRBV4-2,TRBJ2-6
ASSPRDSGSAEAF,TRBV6-6,TRBJ1-1
ASSLSLQGATEAF,TRBV27,TRBJ1-1
ASSFRSMREAF,TRBV7-2,TRBJ1-1
ASSRTSGGAIGTDTQY,TRBV2,TRBJ2-3
ASSQDRAGASGNTIY,TRBV4-3,TRBJ1-3
ASSPASTGELF,TRBV19,TRBJ2-2
ASSRGAGGELF,TRBV7-3,TRBJ2-2
ASSPGIRETQY,TRBV27,TRBJ2-5
ASSLVEPSPIGYT,TRBV7-2,TRBJ1-2
ASSPDRGVRSNQPQH,TRBV28,TRBJ1-5
SVIRQGDRMRI,TRBV29-1,TRBJ2-1
ASSRTGSIQY,TRBV28,TRBJ2-4